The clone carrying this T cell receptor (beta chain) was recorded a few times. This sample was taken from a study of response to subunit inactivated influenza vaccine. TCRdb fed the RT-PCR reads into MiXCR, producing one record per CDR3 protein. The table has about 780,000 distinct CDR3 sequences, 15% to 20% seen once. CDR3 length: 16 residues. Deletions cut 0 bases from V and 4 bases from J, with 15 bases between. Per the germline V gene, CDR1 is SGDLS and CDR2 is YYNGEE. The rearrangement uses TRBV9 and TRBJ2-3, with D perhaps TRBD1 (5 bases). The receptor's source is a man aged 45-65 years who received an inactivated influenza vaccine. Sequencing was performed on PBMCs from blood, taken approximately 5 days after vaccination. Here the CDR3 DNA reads TGTGCCAGCAGCGTAGAAGGGATGTGGGGCCCAGATACGCAGTATTTT. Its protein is CASSVEGMWGPDTQYF. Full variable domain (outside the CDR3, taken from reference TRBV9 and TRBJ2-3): DSGVTQTPKHLITATGQRVTLRCSPRSGDLSVYWYQQSLDQGLQFLIQYYNGEERAKGNILERFSAQQFPDLHSELNLSSLELGDSALYFCASSVEGMWGPDTQYFGPGTRLTVL.